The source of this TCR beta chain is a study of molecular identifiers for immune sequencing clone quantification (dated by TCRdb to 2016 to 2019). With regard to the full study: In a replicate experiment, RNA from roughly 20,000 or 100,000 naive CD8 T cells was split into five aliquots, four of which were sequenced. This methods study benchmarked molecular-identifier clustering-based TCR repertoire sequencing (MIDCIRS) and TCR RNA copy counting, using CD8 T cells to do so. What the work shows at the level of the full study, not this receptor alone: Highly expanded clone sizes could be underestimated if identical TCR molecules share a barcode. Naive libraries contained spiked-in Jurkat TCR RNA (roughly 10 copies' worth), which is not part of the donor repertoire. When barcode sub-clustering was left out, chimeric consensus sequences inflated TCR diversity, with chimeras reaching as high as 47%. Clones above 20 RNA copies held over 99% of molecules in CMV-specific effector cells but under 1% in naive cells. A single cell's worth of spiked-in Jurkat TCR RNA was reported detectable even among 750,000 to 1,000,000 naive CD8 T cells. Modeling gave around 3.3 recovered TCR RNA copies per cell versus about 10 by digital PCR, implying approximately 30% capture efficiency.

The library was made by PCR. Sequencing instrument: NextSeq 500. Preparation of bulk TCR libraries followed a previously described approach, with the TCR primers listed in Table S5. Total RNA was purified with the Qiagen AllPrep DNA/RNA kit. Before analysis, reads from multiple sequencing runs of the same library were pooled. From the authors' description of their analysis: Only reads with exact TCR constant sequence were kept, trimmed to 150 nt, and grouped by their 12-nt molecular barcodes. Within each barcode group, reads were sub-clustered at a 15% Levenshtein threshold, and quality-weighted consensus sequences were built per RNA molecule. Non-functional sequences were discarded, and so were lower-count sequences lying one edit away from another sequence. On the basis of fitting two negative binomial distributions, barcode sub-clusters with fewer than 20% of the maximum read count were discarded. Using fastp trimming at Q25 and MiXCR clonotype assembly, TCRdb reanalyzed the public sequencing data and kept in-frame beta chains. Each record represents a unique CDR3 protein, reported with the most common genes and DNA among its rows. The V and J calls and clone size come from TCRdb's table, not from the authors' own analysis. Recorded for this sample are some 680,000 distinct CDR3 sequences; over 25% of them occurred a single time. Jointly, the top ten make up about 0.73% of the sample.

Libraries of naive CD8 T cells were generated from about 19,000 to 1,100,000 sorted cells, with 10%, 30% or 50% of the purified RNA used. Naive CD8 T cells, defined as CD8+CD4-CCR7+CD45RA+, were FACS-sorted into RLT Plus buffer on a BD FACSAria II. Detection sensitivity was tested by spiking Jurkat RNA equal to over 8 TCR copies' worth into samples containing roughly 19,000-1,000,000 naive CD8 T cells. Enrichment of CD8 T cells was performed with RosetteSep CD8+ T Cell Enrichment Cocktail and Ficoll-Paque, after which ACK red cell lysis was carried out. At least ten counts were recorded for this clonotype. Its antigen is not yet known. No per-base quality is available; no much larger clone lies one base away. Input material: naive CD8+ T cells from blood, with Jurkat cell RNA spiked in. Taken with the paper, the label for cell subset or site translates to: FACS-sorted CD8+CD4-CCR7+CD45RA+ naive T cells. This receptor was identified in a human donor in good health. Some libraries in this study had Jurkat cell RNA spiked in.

The bases are TGTGCCAGCAGCTTAGGGCGAGGGTACGAGCAGTACTTC. The encoded protein is CASSLGRGYEQYF. The sequence is built from TRBV6-5 and TRBJ2-7; the D segment could be TRBD2, given 5 matching bases. Via the germline V gene, CDR1 is MNHEY and CDR2 SVGAGI. The CDR3, from cysteine to phenylalanine, totals 13 residues. Only CDR3 DNA is held: 39 bases, read in frame from base 1. The trim is 6 bases for V and 4 bases for J, with a gap of 13 bases between the germline ends.